The rows below give T cell receptor beta chains drawn from one sample of a study of T cell repertoires in cytomegalovirus infection. Via MiXCR, TCRdb re-called the reads, giving one row per CDR3 protein. The sample yields about 310,000 distinct CDR3 sequences, roughly a sixth seen once. The sequencing sample was made of PBMCs. All receptors come from a human donor in good health (CMV status not recorded). Some clones in this sample may be carry-over from other donors' samples. CDR3s include the opening cysteine and the closing phenylalanine or tryptophan. The D gene is left open where the match is weak. Rows give clone size only sometimes, using once, few, many, or a class for an expanded clone.

V: TRBV4-1
D: -
size: many
J: TRBJ2-7
DNA: TGCGCCAGCAGCCAAGTGATTTTCCGGGACGGGACCTACGAGCAGTACTTC
CDR3: CASSQVIFRDGTYEQYF

V: TRBV27
D: -
size: -
J: TRBJ2-3
DNA: TGTGCCAGTAGTGCCGGGACGGGGAGGACGGATACGCAGTATTTT
CDR3: CASSAGTGRTDTQYF

V: TRBV5-5
D: -
size: few
J: TRBJ2-1
DNA: TGTGCCAGCAGCCCCAGGGTCTCCTACAATGAGCAGTTCTTC
CDR3: CASSPRVSYNEQFF

V: TRBV4-3
D: -
size: -
J: TRBJ2-7
DNA: TGCGCCAGCAGCCAATGGCTCTACTACGAGCAGTACTTC
CDR3: CASSQWLYYEQYF

V: TRBV12-3/TRBV12-4
D: TRBD2
size: -
J: TRBJ2-1
DNA: TGTGCCAGCAGCCCACTAGCGGGGGTCTACAATGAGCAGTTCTTC
CDR3: CASSPLAGVYNEQFF

V: TRBV7-2
D: -
size: many
J: TRBJ2-3
DNA: TGTGCCAGCAGCGGCACGGCAGATACGCAGTATTTT
CDR3: CASSGTADTQYF

V: TRBV7-2
D: TRBD1
size: many
J: TRBJ1-2
DNA: TGTGCCAGCAGCTACCGGGACAGGGGCTTTGAGGGCACCTTC
CDR3: CASSYRDRGFEGTF

V: TRBV7-2
D: TRBD2
size: many
J: TRBJ2-3
DNA: TGTGCCAGCAGCCTCCGGGAGGGGCGCCCAGATACGCAGTATTTT
CDR3: CASSLREGRPDTQYF

V: TRBV28
D: -
size: few
J: TRBJ2-1
DNA: TGTGCCAGCAGTAGCGCCGCAGCCTCCTACAATGAGCAGTTCTTC
CDR3: CASSSAAASYNEQFF

V: TRBV3-1
D: TRBD1
size: -
J: TRBJ1-4
DNA: TGTGCCAGCAGCCAAATAAGGCCCGGGACAGGGCCAGAAAAACTGTTTTTT
CDR3: CASSQIRPGTGPEKLFF

V: TRBV11-2
D: -
size: -
J: TRBJ2-1
DNA: TGTGCCAGCAGCTTACTTTTCGATGAGCAGTTCTTC
CDR3: CASSLLFDEQFF

V: TRBV12-3/TRBV12-4
D: -
size: -
J: TRBJ1-1
DNA: TGTGCCAGCAGTTTAATAAGGGACACTGAAGCTTTCTTT
CDR3: CASSLIRDTEAFF

V: TRBV12-3/TRBV12-4
D: TRBD1
size: few
J: TRBJ1-6
DNA: TGTGCCAGCAGTACGACAGGGTCACGGTCACCCCTCCACTTT
CDR3: CASSTTGSRSPLHF

V: TRBV6-2/TRBV6-3
D: TRBD2
size: few
J: TRBJ2-3
DNA: TGTGCCAGCCTGACAGCGGGGGCAGATACGCAGTATTTT
CDR3: CASLTAGADTQYF

V: TRBV7-9
D: -
size: many
J: TRBJ2-5
DNA: TGTGCCAGCAGCTTAGGGGGGACTGGAGAGACCCAGTACTTC
CDR3: CASSLGGTGETQYF

V: TRBV4-1
D: TRBD1
size: many
J: TRBJ1-2
DNA: TGCGCCAGCAGCCAAGAAAACAGGGGGGCTCAGTATGGCTACACCTTC
CDR3: CASSQENRGAQYGYTF

V: TRBV7-2
D: -
size: many
J: TRBJ1-6
DNA: TGTGCCAGCAGCTTAGGGGACTCCTTCTATAATTCACCCCTCCACTTT
CDR3: CASSLGDSFYNSPLHF

V: TRBV24-1
D: -
size: few
J: TRBJ2-2
DNA: TGTGCCACCGGGAGTGACACCGGGGAGCTGTTTTTT
CDR3: CATGSDTGELFF

V: TRBV7-8
D: TRBD2
size: few
J: TRBJ2-1
DNA: TGTGCCAGCAGCCCCCAGAGGACTAGCGGGAATGAGCAGTTCTTC
CDR3: CASSPQRTSGNEQFF

V: TRBV20-1
D: TRBD1
size: -
J: TRBJ2-7
DNA: TGCAGTGCCCGAGCTGGGACAGGGGGTTGGGAGCAGTACTTC
CDR3: CSARAGTGGWEQYF

V: TRBV6-5
D: TRBD2
size: many
J: TRBJ2-1
DNA: TGTGCCAGCAGTTACTCACTAGCGGGAAGCAATGAGCAGTTCTTC
CDR3: CASSYSLAGSNEQFF

V: TRBV6-2/TRBV6-3
D: -
size: few
J: TRBJ1-5
DNA: TGTGCCAGCACCCAACTTGGGGTCCAGCCCCAGCATTTT
CDR3: CASTQLGVQPQHF

V: TRBV6-1
D: TRBD2
size: many
J: TRBJ2-1
DNA: TGTGCCAGCAGCGGGGGACTAGCGGGGGGGGGCCATGAGCAGTTCTTC
CDR3: CASSGGLAGGGHEQFF

V: TRBV20-1
D: TRBD1
size: few
J: TRBJ2-1
DNA: TGCAGTGCTAGTCGACAGGGGCTCTACAATGAGCAGTTCTTC
CDR3: CSASRQGLYNEQFF

V: TRBV12-3/TRBV12-4
D: -
size: -
J: TRBJ1-4
DNA: TGTGCCAGCAGTTTCGGCTGGGGTGCTAATGAAAAACTGTTTTTT
CDR3: CASSFGWGANEKLFF

V: TRBV20-1
D: -
size: many
J: TRBJ1-4
DNA: TGCAGTGCTAGGGGTGGGCCCAATGAAAAACTGTTTTTT
CDR3: CSARGGPNEKLFF

V: TRBV6-5
D: TRBD1
size: -
J: TRBJ2-2
DNA: TGTGCCAGCAGTTACAGCCCAGGGGGCGCCTATGGCGGGGAGCTGTTTTTT
CDR3: CASSYSPGGAYGGELFF

V: TRBV11-1
D: -
size: -
J: TRBJ2-3
DNA: TGTGCCAGCAGCTTAGGGGGCCAGTGGGCAGATACGCAGTATTTT
CDR3: CASSLGGQWADTQYF

V: TRBV6-2/TRBV6-3
D: TRBD2
size: -
J: TRBJ2-5
DNA: TGTGCCAGCAGTTACTCGCCGCGGAGCGGGGGTCAAGAGACCCAGTACTTC
CDR3: CASSYSPRSGGQETQYF

V: TRBV6-1
D: TRBD1
size: few
J: TRBJ1-5
DNA: TGTGCCAGCAGTGAAGCTTACCTGGGACAGGGGCATCAGCCCCAGCATTTT
CDR3: CASSEAYLGQGHQPQHF

V: TRBV7-9
D: TRBD2
size: few
J: TRBJ2-1
DNA: TGTGCCAGCAGCCGAACTCTGATGCCAACTAGCGGGGGGGGCAATGAGCAGTTCTTC
CDR3: CASSRTLMPTSGGGNEQFF

V: TRBV7-3
D: -
size: -
J: TRBJ2-1
DNA: TGTGCCAGCCAAAGGGACATTTCGGGGAATGAGCAGTTCTTC
CDR3: CASQRDISGNEQFF

V: TRBV27
D: -
size: -
J: TRBJ1-5
DNA: TGTGCCAGCAGTTTGGACTACTATCAGCCCCAGCATTTT
CDR3: CASSLDYYQPQHF

V: TRBV12-5
D: -
size: -
J: TRBJ1-2
DNA: TGTGCTAGTGGTTTGGAGGGGGGGAGCTATGGCTACACCTTC
CDR3: CASGLEGGSYGYTF

V: TRBV11-1
D: -
size: -
J: TRBJ1-6
DNA: TGTGCCAGCAGCTTTGAGGCCGGTTCACCCCTCCACTTT
CDR3: CASSFEAGSPLHF

V: TRBV20-1
D: TRBD2
size: -
J: TRBJ2-5
DNA: TGCAGTGCTAGAGAACTAGCGGGGGGGAAAGAGACCCAGTACTTC
CDR3: CSARELAGGKETQYF

V: TRBV28
D: TRBD1
size: -
J: TRBJ2-7
DNA: TGTGCCAGCAGGGGGGACAGGGTAACCCAAGAGAACTTC
CDR3: CASRGDRVTQENF

V: TRBV5-4
D: -
size: few
J: TRBJ2-7
DNA: TGTGCCAGCAGCTTGGGTCGCGGTGGAAAGTACGAGCAGTACTTC
CDR3: CASSLGRGGKYEQYF

V: TRBV20-1
D: TRBD1
size: -
J: TRBJ2-3
DNA: TGCAGTACGAAGGGGGCGCCCACAGATACGCAGTATTTT
CDR3: CSTKGAPTDTQYF

V: TRBV12-3/TRBV12-4
D: -
size: few
J: TRBJ1-1
DNA: TGTGCCAGCAGGAATCAGATGAACACTGAAGCTTTCTTT
CDR3: CASRNQMNTEAFF

V: TRBV6-1
D: -
size: -
J: TRBJ1-4
DNA: TGTGCCAGCAGCGGATTCGAAGACAGGTTTGGTGGTGAAAAACTGTTTTTT
CDR3: CASSGFEDRFGGEKLFF

V: TRBV6-4
D: -
size: -
J: TRBJ2-5
DNA: TGTGCCAGCAGTGACACCGACACCCAAGAGACCCAGTACTTC
CDR3: CASSDTDTQETQYF

V: TRBV19
D: TRBD1
size: -
J: TRBJ2-6
DNA: TGTGCCAGTAAGGGACAGGCTTCGGGGGCCAACGTCCTGACTTTC
CDR3: CASKGQASGANVLTF

V: TRBV7-8
D: -
size: -
J: TRBJ2-6
DNA: TGTGCCAGCAGCTTATCAGTTCTGGGGGAAAGGGTCTCTGGGGCCAACGTCCTGACTTTC
CDR3: CASSLSVLGERVSGANVLTF

V: TRBV10-3
D: -
size: -
J: TRBJ2-7
DNA: TGTGCCATCAGTGAGGGCCGTTACCCCTACGAGCAGTACTTC
CDR3: CAISEGRYPYEQYF

V: TRBV20-1
D: -
size: -
J: TRBJ2-3
DNA: TGCAGTGCAAATCCGGGGGCGCAAACAGATACGCAGTATTTT
CDR3: CSANPGAQTDTQYF

V: TRBV7-2
D: TRBD1
size: many
J: TRBJ1-1
DNA: TGTGCCAGCAGCTTAGAACAGGGGGCATACACTGAAGCTTTCTTT
CDR3: CASSLEQGAYTEAFF

V: TRBV12-3/TRBV12-4
D: TRBD1
size: many
J: TRBJ2-6
DNA: TGTGCCAGCAGTTTCTGGACAGGGACCTCTGGGGCCAACGTCCTGACTTTC
CDR3: CASSFWTGTSGANVLTF

V: TRBV2
D: -
size: many
J: TRBJ2-1
DNA: TGTGCAGTACCAAGAACTAGCAGCGGGTACAATGAGCAGTTCTTC
CDR3: CAVPRTSSGYNEQFF

V: TRBV18
D: TRBD2
size: -
J: TRBJ2-3
DNA: TGTGCCAGCTCACCACAACTAGCGCATCCAGATACGCAGTATTTT
CDR3: CASSPQLAHPDTQYF

V: TRBV20-1
D: TRBD1
size: -
J: TRBJ1-5
DNA: TGCAGTGCTAGAGATATGGACAGGGAGGGCCAGCCCCAGCATTTT
CDR3: CSARDMDREGQPQHF

V: TRBV7-6
D: -
size: -
J: TRBJ2-3
DNA: TGTGCCAGCACCATTGCAGCAGGGAGCACAGATACGCAGTATTTT
CDR3: CASTIAAGSTDTQYF